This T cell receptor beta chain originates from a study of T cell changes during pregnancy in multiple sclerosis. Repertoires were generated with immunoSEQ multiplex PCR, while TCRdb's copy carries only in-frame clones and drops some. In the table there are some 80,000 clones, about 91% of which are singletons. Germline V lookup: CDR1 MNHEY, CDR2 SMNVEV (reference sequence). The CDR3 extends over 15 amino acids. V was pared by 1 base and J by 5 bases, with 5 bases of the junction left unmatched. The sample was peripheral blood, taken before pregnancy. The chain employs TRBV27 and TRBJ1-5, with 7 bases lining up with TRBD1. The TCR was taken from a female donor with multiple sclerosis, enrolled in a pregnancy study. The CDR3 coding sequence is TGTGCCAGCAGTTTATTGGAGGGGGCGGATCAGCCCCAGCATTTT. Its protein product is CASSLLEGADQPQHF.